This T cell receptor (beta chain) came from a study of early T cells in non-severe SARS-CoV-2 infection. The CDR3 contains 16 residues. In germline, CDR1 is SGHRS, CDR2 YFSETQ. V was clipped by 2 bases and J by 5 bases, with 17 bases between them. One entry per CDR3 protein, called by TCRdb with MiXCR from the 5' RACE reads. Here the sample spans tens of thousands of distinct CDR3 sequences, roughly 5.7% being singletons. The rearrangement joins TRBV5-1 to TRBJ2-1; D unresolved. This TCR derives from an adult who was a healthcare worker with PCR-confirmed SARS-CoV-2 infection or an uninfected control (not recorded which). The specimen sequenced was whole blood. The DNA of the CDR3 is TGCGCCAGCAGCTTCCTGGGATCCTCGAAAGACAATGAGCAGTTCTTC. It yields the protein CASSFLGSSKDNEQFF.